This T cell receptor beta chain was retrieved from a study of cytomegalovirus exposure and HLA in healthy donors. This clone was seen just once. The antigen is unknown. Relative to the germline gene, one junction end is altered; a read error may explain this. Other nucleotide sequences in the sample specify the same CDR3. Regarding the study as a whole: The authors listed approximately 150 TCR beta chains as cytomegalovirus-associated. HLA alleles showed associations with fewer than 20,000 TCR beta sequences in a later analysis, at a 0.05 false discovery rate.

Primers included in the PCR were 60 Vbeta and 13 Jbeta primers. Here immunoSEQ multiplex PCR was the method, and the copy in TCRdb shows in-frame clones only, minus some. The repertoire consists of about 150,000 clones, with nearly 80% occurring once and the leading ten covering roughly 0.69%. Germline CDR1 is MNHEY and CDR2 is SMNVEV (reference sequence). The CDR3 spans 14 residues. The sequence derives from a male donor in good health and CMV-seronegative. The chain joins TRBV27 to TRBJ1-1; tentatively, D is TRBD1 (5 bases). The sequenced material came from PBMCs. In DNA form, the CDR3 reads TGCGCCAGCAGTCAACTCGGGGGGAGGACTGAAGCTTTCTTT. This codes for CASSQLGGRTEAFF.